This T cell receptor beta chain stems from a study of blood T cell repertoires in COVID-19. In germline, CDR1 is MGHDK, CDR2 SYGVNS. V trimming: 11 bases; J trimming: 2 bases; junction bases outside the gene matches: 9. This CDR3 contains 14 residues. TCRdb's table, derived via immunoSEQ multiplex PCR, lists solely in-frame clones and lacks some. The data hold 250,000 to 350,000 clones, with around 91% observed a single time. This clone has only one observation. This chain uses TRBV25-1 with TRBJ2-7; 10 bases are shared with TRBD1. Specimen: PBMCs or T cells enriched from blood (not recorded which). This receptor was obtained from a woman under 30 with acute COVID-19. The CDR3 bases are TGTGCCGCCGCTGGGACAGGGGCTACCTACGAGCAGTACTTC. Amino acids: CAAAGTGATYEQYF.